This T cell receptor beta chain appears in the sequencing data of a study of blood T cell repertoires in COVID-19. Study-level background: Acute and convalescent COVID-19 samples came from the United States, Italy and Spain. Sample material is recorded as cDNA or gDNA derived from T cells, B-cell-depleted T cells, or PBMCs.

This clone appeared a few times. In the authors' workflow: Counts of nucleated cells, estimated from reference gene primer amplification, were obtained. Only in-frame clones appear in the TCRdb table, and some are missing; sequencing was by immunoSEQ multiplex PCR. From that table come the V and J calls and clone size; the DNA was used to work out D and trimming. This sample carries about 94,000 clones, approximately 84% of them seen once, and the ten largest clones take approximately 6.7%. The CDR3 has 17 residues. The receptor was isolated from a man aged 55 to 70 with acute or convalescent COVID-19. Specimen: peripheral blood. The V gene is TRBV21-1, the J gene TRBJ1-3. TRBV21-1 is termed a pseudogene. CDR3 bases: TGTGCCAGCAGCAAGGCCTTGTTAGCGCACAAGGGAAACACCATATATTTT. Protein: CASSKALLAHKGNTIYF.